The 7 T cell receptor beta chains listed next were all sequenced from one sample in a study of blood T cell repertoires in COVID-19. Clones were sequenced by immunoSEQ multiplex PCR, and TCRdb holds only the in-frame ones, with some missing. The table shows about 180,000 clones, with approximately 85% occurring only once. Sequencing was carried out using peripheral blood. The receptors originated from a woman aged 45-60 years with COVID-19, enrolled during active disease.

This sequence joins TRBV6-1 and TRBJ1-2, with D hard to call. The germline CDR1 and CDR2 sequences are MNHNS and SASEGT. This CDR3 has 14 residues. V lost 2 bases and J 1 base, leaving 8 bases between the germline ends. CDR3 amino acids: CASSEPGFNYGYTF. The CDR3 nucleotides are TGTGCCAGCAGTGAACCGGGATTTAACTATGGCTACACCTTC.

This chain joins TRBV5-6 and TRBJ1-1, with TRBD1 as a possible D gene (5 bases). From germline, CDR1 is SGHDT and CDR2 YYEEEE. This CDR3 is 16 amino acids long. V lost 0 bases and J lost 3, with 15 bases in between. The CDR3 here is CASSLAWTQGDTEAFF. The CDR3 DNA is TGTGCCAGCAGCTTGGCCTGGACGCAAGGGGACACTGAAGCTTTCTTT.

This sequence joins TRBV5-1 and TRBJ1-1; D is unresolved. The CDR3 sequence is 14 residues long. Germline values: CDR1 SGHRS, CDR2 YFSETQ. Trimming shortened V by 1 base and J by 1 base, and 8 bases separated the two germline ends. In DNA form, the CDR3 reads TGCGCCAGCAGCTTGTCCTCCCCGAACACTGAAGCTTTCTTT. Translated, it gives CASSLSSPNTEAFF.

The genes are TRBV28 and TRBJ1-2; the D is unclear. V was cut by 2 bases and J by 7 bases, with 5 bases left in between. The CDR3 is 11 amino acids. Germline V gene lookup returns CDR1 MDHEN and CDR2 SYDVKM. CDR3 bases: TGTGCCAGCAGTTTAGCGTTTGGCTACACCTTC. Protein sequence: CASSLAFGYTF.

The V and J genes are TRBV4-2 and TRBJ2-5, with D maybe TRBD1 (5 bases). This CDR3 is built from 17 residues. The germline gives CDR1 LGHNA, CDR2 YNFKEQ. Trimming removed 3 bases from V and 4 bases from J, with 21 bases in between. The CDR3 loop is CASSQAVGKGVLETQYF. CDR3 DNA sequence: TGTGCCAGCAGCCAGGCCGTTGGGAAAGGGGTTCTAGAGACCCAGTACTTC.

The chain carries TRBV9 and TRBJ2-7; 10 nucleotides align to TRBD1. The CDR3 is 15 amino acids. Germline CDR1 SGDLS, CDR2 YYNGEE. With V trimmed by 0 bases and J by 6 bases, 6 bases remained unmatched. The CDR3 sequence is CASSVGGTGDGEQYF. CDR3 DNA sequence: TGTGCCAGCAGCGTAGGTGGGACAGGGGACGGCGAGCAGTACTTC.

The CDR3 DNA reads TGCGCCAGCAGCCAAGCACAGGGGCGGTACGAGCAGTACTTC. This gives the protein CASSQAQGRYEQYF. V is TRBV4-1 and J is TRBJ2-7, with TRBD1 matching 7 bases. V shed 1 base, J shed 4 bases, and the junction held 4 bases outside the gene matches. The CDR3 contains 14 residues. Germline CDR1 reads MGHRA; CDR2 reads YSYEKL.